The entry below describes one T cell receptor beta chain. The antigen it binds to is not known. The sample holds no much larger clone one base away, and base qualities are not on file. The donors belonged to the validation cohort of approximately 130 subjects, which was separate from the roughly 700-subject first cohort. The germline V gene supplies CDR1 SGDLS and CDR2 YYNGEE. The CDR3 has 15 amino acids, counting the end cysteine and phenylalanine. Left in the record is the CDR3 DNA by itself, 45 bases read in frame from the first base. Germline trimming amounts to 4 bases on V and 4 bases on J, with 8 as the count of junction bases outside the gene matches. Receptor libraries were prepared by the immunoSEQ multiplex PCR assay. Turning to the authors' computational methods: A statistical classification framework was built to diagnose cytomegalovirus status from the catalog of TCR beta chain sequences. TCRdb's version of the immuneACCESS table is confined to in-frame rearrangements and falls short of the full clone set. An unresolved V gene accounts for under half of the shortfall where checked; the remainder is of unknown origin. That table gives V, J and clone size, and the DNA gave D and trimming. The sample data list some 310,000 clones, and around 90% of these were observed just once. Over 0.9% of the sample comes from the top ten.

The data derive from a study of cytomegalovirus exposure and HLA in healthy donors (dated by TCRdb to the late 2010s). Regarding the study in general: The 666 repertoires of the first cohort and the roughly 120 validation repertoires were produced on the same platform, according to a later analysis. The study was designed to test whether signatures of past pathogen exposure could be identified by cataloging public T cell receptors. Along with the roughly 700-subject first cohort, a separate validation cohort of around 120 different subjects was used. To predict cytomegalovirus infection status, the study combined high-throughput TCR immunosequencing, statistical association of individual TCRs with disease status, and machine learning.

The full study reports these points: The classifier was reported to diagnose cytomegalovirus status with high specificity and sensitivity in both the original cohort and the validation cohort. While some public TCRs were present in many individuals, most TCR sequences turned up only very rarely across donors. Of the cluster scores, approximately 95% were above 0 in a later analysis, which found that TCRs clustered in the first cohort also tended to co-occur in the 120 or so validation repertoires. It was suggested by the authors that the approach could potentially be generalized to other disease states and immunological phenotypes. A total of fewer than 200 TCR beta chains were listed by the study as associated with cytomegalovirus. A few of the identified cytomegalovirus-associated TCR beta chains were confirmed in vitro to be specific for cytomegalovirus antigens. All 120 repertoires were used to score co-occurrence in the validation cohort in a later analysis, because that analysis had no HLA typing for the cohort.

The sample was PBMCs. Recombination connected TRBV9 to TRBJ2-1; 7 bases in the junction line up with TRBD2. This clonotype was sampled from a man younger than 40 in good health and CMV-seronegative. CDR3 sequence: CASSPSGGGYNEQFF. The nucleotide sequence is given as TGTGCCAGCAGCCCATCTGGCGGGGGTTACAATGAGCAGTTCTTC.